The source of this TCR beta chain is a study of tissue T cells after allogeneic stem cell transplantation. V lost 8 bases and J lost 4; bases outside the gene matches: 3. CDR1 and CDR2 from the germline V gene are SGHND and FRSKSL. The length of the CDR3 is 13 residues. Measured with immunoSEQ multiplex PCR; TCRdb has only the in-frame clones, and not every one. The sample has about 48,000 clones, 73% seen once; the top ten hold about 0.77%. A note on this clone: Here the gene names and germline are mouse. The read falls 1 residue short of the CDR3 end, and the missing part is taken from the germline J gene.

This clonotype originated in a pool of C57BL/6 mice in good health. J is TRBJ2-5 and V is TRBV15; 10 bases are a match to TRBD2. The specimen was sorted cells pooled from one or two spleens. The CDR3 sequence is CASPLGGEDTQYF. The sequenced CDR3 bases are TGTGCCAGCCCACTGGGGGGGGAAGACACCCAGTAC. The full variable domain, rest sourced from reference TRBV15 and TRBJ2-5, is DAGVTQTPRHEVAEKGQTIILKCEPVSGHNDLFWYRQTKIQGLELLSYFRSKSLMEDGGAFKDRFKAEMLNSSFSTLKIQPTEPKDSAVYLCASPLGGEDTQYFGPGTRLLVL.